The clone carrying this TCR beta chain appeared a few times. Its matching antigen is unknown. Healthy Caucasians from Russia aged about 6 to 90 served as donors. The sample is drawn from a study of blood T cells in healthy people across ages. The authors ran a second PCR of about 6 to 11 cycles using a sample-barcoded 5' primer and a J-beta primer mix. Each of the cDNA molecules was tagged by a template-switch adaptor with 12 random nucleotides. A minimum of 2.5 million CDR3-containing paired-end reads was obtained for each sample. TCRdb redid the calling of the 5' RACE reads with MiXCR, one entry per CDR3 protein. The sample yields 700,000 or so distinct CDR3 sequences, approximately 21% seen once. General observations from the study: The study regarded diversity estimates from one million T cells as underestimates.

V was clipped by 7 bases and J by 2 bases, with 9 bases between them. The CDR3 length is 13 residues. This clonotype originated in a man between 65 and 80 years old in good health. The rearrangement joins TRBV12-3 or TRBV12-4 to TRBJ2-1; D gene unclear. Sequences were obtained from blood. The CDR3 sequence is CASTNTTYNEQFF. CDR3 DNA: TGTGCCAGCACGAACACTACCTACAATGAGCAGTTCTTC.